This entry is about one TCR beta chain. The data stem from a study of blood T cell repertoires in COVID-19. The wider study: Specimens from acute and convalescent COVID-19 originated in the United States, Italy and Spain. Nucleic acid was either cDNA or gDNA, and it came from T cells, B-cell-depleted T cells, or PBMCs.

The V segment lost 3 bases and the J segment 6 bases; nucleotides outside the gene matches: 12. Per the germline V gene, CDR1 is KGHSH and CDR2 is LQKENI. The CDR3 is 16 residues long. In the study's own analysis: Reference gene primers were amplified, and this amplification served to estimate nucleated cell counts. TCRdb keeps only in-frame clones here, not all; method: immunoSEQ multiplex PCR. That table gives V, J and clone size, and the DNA gave D and trimming. Of about 220,000 clones in the sample, 65% to 85% were seen once. Sequencing used peripheral blood. The sequence derives from a woman aged 55-70 years with acute or convalescent COVID-19. This chain joins TRBV18 and TRBJ1-2, with 8 bases lining up with TRBD1. In DNA, the CDR3 is TGTGCCAGCTCACCGGTGCGGGACAGGCCTTTGGATGGCTACACCTTC. It translates to CASSPVRDRPLDGYTF.